This T cell receptor beta chain was retrieved from a study of tumor-infiltrating lymphocytes in glioblastoma multiforme. General observations from the study: Detected clone frequencies may not reflect cell counts, being RNA-based.

TCRB libraries came from RNA via three nested multiplex PCR rounds. TCRdb re-called the multiplex PCR reads through MiXCR, storing one row per CDR3 protein. The repertoire holds roughly 15,000 distinct CDR3 sequences, with roughly 73% as singletons. The length of the CDR3 is 12 residues. Germline CDR1 SGHAT, CDR2 FQDESV (reference sequence). V lost 2 bases, J lost 8 bases, and 9 bases lay in between. In the case of this clonotype: No antigen is known for it.

The source of this sequence is a male donor with glioblastoma. The rearrangement uses TRBV11-1 and TRBJ1-2; D is ambiguous. Sample: brain tumor tissue. The CDR3 is CASSLSSGGYTF. The DNA for the CDR3 is TGTGCCAGCAGCTTATCCTCTGGGGGCTACACCTTC.